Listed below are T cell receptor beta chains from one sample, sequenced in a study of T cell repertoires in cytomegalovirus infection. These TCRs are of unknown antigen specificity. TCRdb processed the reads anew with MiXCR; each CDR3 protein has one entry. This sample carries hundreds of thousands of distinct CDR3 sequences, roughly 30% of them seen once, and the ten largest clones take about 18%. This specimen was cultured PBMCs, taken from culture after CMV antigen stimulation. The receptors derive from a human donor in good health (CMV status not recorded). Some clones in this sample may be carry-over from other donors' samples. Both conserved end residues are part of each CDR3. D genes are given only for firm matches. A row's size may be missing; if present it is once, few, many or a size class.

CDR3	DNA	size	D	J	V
CASSSTDPLDTQYF	TGTGCCAGCAGCTCAACGGACCCCTTAGATACGCAGTATTTT	once	.	TRBJ2-3	TRBV7-6
CATSPRRGLANNEQFF	TGTGCCACCAGCCCGCGGAGAGGACTAGCAAACAATGAGCAGTTCTTC	few	TRBD2	TRBJ2-1	TRBV15
CAIRGTSGNTGELFF	TGTGCCATCAGGGGGACTAGCGGAAATACCGGGGAGCTGTTTTTT	.	TRBD2	TRBJ2-2	TRBV10-3
CAPGPPEPNLRRAFF	TGTGCCCCGGGACCTCCTGAGCCAAATTTAAGGAGAGCTTTCTTT	.	.	TRBJ1-1	TRBV19
CASSFPSSGSSYNEQFF	TGTGCCAGCAGCTTTCCATCTAGCGGCAGCTCCTACAATGAGCAGTTCTTC	.	TRBD2	TRBJ2-1	TRBV7-2
CASSLGQVLYYNEQFF	TGTGCCAGCAGCTTAGGACAGGTCCTCTACTACAATGAGCAGTTCTTC	.	.	TRBJ2-1	TRBV7-8
CASTTLSGGGSGANVLTF	TGTGCCAGTACCACCCTTTCAGGAGGGGGTTCTGGGGCCAACGTCCTGACTTTC	few	.	TRBJ2-6	TRBV19
CASSLRQYYEQYF	TGTGCCAGCAGCTTGAGACAATACTACGAGCAGTACTTC	many	.	TRBJ2-7	TRBV7-2
CSAAYDSSYNEQFF	TGCAGTGCTGCCTATGACAGCTCCTACAATGAGCAGTTCTTC	.	.	TRBJ2-1	TRBV20-1
CASSRLLTKEPQHF	TGTGCCAGCAGCAGACTCCTGACCAAGGAGCCCCAGCATTTT	.	.	TRBJ1-5	TRBV4-2
CASSPRRALDTQYF	TGTGCCAGCAGCCCGAGGAGGGCGCTTGATACGCAGTATTTT	few	.	TRBJ2-3	TRBV5-3
CASSSVDLRQYF	TGTGCCAGCAGTTCGGTAGATTTACGACAGTACTTC	.	.	TRBJ2-7	TRBV6-1
CASSFSEEAFF	TGTGCCAGCAGCTTCTCGGAGGAAGCTTTCTTT	many	.	TRBJ1-1	TRBV7-8